The table lists the clone carrying this T cell receptor (beta chain) with many counts. Antigen unknown. Attachment of unique molecular identifiers was made to individual cDNA molecules. TCRdb independently ran MiXCR on the 5' RACE reads; one entry per CDR3 protein. The data show 57,000 or so distinct CDR3 sequences, roughly 12% seen once. This entry is derived from a study of early T cells in non-severe SARS-CoV-2 infection. The overall study: Alpha and beta chains were unpaired, from unsorted whole-blood bulk RNA. General observations from the study: Matching with VDJdb favored anti-spike CD8 responses (missing private and CD4 specificities).

Germline loops: CDR1 MNHNY, CDR2 SVGAGI (reference sequence). The CDR3 runs to 11 residues. Between the trimmed V and J ends, which lost 10 bases and 1 base, there was a span of 7 bases. The sequencing input was whole blood. This chain uses TRBV6-6 with TRBJ1-2; D unclear. This receptor was obtained from an adult who was a healthcare worker with PCR-confirmed SARS-CoV-2 infection or an uninfected control (not recorded which). CDR3 in DNA: TGTGCCATCGGGATTAACTATGGCTACACCTTC. This sequence encodes CAIGINYGYTF.